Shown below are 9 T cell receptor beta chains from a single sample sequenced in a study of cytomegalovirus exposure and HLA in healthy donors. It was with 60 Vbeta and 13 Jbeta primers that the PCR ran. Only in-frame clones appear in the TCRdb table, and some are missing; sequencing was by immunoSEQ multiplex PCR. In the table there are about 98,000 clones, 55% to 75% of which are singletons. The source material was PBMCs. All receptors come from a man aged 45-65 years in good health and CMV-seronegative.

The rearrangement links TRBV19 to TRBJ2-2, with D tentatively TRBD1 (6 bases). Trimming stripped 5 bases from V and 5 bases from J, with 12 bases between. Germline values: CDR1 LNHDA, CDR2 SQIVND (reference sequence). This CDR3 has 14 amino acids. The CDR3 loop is CASSHRELTGELFF. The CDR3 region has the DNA TGTGCCAGTAGTCACAGGGAATTAACCGGGGAGCTGTTTTTT.

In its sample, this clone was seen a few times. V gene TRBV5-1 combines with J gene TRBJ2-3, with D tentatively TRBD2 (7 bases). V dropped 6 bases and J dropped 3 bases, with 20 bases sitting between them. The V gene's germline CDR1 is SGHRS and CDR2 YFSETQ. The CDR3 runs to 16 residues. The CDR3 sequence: CASNLGGRETTDTQYF. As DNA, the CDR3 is TGCGCCAGCAACCTAGGGGGGCGGGAGACGACAGATACGCAGTATTTT.

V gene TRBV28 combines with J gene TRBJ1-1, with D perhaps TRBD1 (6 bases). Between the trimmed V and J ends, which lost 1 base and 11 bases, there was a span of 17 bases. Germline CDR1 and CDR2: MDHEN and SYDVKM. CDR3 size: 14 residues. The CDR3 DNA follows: TGTGCCAGCAGTTTATTGTCAGGGGCTCTAGGGGCTTTCTTT. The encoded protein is CASSLLSGALGAFF. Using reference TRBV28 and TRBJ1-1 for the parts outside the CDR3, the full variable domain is DVKVTQSSRYLVKRTGEKVFLECVQDMDHENMFWYRQDPGLGLRLIYFSYDVKMKEKGDIPEGYSVSREKKERFSLILESASTNQTSMYLCASSLLSGALGAFFGQGTRLTVV.

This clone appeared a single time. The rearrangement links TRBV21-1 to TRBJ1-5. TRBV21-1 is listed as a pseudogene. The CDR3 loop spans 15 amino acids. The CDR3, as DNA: TGTGCCAGCAGCAAAGGCGGGGGGAGACGGCAGCCCCAGCATTTT. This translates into CASSKGGGRRQPQHF.

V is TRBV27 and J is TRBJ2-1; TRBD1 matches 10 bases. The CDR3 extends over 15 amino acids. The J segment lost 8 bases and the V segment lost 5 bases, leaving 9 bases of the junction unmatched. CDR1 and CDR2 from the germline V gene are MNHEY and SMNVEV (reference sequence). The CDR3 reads CASSKTGTGDDEQFF. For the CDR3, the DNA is TGTGCCAGCAGTAAGACCGGGACAGGGGACGATGAGCAGTTCTTC.

CDR3 sequence (DNA): TGTGCCAGCAGCTTACCTGTGAACACTGAAGCTTTCTTT. Protein sequence: CASSLPVNTEAFF. The genes are TRBV7-2 and TRBJ1-1; D ambiguous. Germline values: CDR1 SGHTA, CDR2 FQGNSA. The germline V and J ends were trimmed by 2 bases and 0 bases, with 4 bases remaining between them. This CDR3 has 13 amino acids.

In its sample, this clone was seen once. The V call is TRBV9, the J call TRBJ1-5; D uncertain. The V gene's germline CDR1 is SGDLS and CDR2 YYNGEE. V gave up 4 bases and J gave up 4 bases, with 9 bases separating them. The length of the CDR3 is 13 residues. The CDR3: CASSPLRNQPQHF. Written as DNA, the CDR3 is TGTGCCAGCAGCCCCCTTCGGAATCAGCCCCAGCATTTT.

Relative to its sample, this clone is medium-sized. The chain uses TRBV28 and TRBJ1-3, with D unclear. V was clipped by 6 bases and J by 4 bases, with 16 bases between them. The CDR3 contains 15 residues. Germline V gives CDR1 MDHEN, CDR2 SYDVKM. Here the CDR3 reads CASSLPPRRGNTIYF. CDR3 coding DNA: TGTGCCAGCAGCCTCCCCCCCCGGCGGGGAAACACCATATATTTT.

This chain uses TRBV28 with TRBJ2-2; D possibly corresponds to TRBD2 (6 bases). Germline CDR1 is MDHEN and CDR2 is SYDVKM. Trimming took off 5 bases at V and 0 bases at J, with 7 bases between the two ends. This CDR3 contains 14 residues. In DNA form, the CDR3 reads TGTGCCAGCAGTGCTAGCGCGAACACCGGGGAGCTGTTTTTT. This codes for CASSASANTGELFF.